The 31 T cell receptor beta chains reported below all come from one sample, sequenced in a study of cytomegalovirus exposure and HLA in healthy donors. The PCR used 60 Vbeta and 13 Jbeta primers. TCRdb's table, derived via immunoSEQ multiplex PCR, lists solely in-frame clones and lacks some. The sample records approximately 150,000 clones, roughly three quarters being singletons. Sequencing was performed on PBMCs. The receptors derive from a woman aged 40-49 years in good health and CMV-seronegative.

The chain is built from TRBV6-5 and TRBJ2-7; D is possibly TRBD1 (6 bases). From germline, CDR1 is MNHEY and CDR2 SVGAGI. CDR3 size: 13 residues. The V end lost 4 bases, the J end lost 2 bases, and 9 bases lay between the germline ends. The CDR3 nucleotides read TGTGCCAGCAGTTTCCGGGACACCTACGAGCAGTACTTC. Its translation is CASSFRDTYEQYF.

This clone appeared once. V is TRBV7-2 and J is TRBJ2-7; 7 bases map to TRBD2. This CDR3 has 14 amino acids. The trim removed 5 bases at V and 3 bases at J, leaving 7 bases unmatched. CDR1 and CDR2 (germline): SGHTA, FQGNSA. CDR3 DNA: TGTGCCAGCAGCCGGAGCGGGACTGGCTACGAGCAGTACTTC. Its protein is CASSRSGTGYEQYF.

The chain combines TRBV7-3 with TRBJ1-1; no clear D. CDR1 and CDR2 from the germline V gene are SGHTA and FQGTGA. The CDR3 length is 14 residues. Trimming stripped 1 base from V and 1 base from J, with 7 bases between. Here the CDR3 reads CASSLNPGNTEAFF. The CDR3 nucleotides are TGTGCCAGCAGCTTAAATCCGGGGAACACTGAAGCTTTCTTT. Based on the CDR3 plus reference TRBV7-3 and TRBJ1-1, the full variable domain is GAGVSQTPSNKVTEKGKYVELRCDPISGHTALYWYRQSLGQGPEFLIYFQGTGAADDSGLPNDRFFAVRPEGSVSTLKIQRTERGDSAVYLCASSLNPGNTEAFFGQGTRLTVV.

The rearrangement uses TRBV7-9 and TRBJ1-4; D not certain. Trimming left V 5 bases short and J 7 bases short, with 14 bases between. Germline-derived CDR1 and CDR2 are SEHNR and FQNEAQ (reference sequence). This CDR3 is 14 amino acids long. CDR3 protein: CASSQAREVEKLFF. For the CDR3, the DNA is TGTGCCAGCAGCCAAGCGAGGGAGGTTGAAAAACTGTTTTTT.

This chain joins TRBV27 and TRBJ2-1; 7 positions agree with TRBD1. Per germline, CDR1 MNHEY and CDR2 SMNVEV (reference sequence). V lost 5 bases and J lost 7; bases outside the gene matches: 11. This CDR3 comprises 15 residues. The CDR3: CASSTTRQGSNEQFF. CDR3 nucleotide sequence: TGTGCCAGCAGTACGACAAGACAGGGTTCGAATGAGCAGTTCTTC.

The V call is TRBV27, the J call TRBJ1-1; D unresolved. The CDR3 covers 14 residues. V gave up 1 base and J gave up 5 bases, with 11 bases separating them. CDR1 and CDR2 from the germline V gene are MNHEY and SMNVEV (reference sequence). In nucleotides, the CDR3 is TGTGCCAGCAGTTTATTGATGTCGGGTACTGAAGCTTTCTTT. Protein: CASSLLMSGTEAFF.

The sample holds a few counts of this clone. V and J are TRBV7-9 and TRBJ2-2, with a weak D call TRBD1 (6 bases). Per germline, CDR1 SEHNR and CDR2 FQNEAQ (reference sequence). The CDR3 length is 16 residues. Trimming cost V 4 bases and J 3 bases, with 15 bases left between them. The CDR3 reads CASSWEPGVYTGELFF. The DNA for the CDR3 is TGTGCCAGCAGCTGGGAGCCAGGGGTCTACACCGGGGAGCTGTTTTTT.

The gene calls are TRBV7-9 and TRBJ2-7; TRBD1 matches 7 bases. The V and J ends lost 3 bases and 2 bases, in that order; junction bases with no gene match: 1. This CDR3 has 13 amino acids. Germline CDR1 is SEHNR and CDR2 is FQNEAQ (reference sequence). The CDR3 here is CASSFDRAYEQYF. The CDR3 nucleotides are TGTGCCAGCAGCTTTGACAGGGCCTACGAGCAGTACTTC. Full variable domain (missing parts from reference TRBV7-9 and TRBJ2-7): DTGVSQNPRHKITKRGQNVTFRCDPISEHNRLYWYRQTLGQGPEFLTYFQNEAQLEKSRLLSDRFSAERPKGSFSTLEIQRTEQGDSAMYLCASSFDRAYEQYFGPGTRLTVT.

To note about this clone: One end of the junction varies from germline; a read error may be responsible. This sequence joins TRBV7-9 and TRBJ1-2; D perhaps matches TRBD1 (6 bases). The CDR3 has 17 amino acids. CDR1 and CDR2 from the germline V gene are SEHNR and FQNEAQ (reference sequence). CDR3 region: CSSSLGAGDIVSYGYTF. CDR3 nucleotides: TGTTCCAGCAGCTTAGGAGCAGGGGACATTGTTTCCTATGGCTACACCTTC.

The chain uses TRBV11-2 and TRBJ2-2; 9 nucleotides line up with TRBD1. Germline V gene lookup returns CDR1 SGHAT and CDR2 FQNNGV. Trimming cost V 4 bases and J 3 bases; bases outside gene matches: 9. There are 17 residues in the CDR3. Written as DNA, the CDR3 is TGTGCCAGCAGCTCACACCGGGACAGGGAGGACACCGGGGAGCTGTTTTTT. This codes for CASSSHRDREDTGELFF.

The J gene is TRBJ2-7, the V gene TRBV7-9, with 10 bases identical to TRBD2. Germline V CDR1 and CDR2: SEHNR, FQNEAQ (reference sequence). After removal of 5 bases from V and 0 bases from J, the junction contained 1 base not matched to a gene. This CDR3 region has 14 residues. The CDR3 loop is CASSGTSVSYEQYF. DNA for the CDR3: TGTGCCAGCAGCGGGACTAGCGTCTCCTACGAGCAGTACTTC. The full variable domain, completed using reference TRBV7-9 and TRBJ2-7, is DTGVSQNPRHKITKRGQNVTFRCDPISEHNRLYWYRQTLGQGPEFLTYFQNEAQLEKSRLLSDRFSAERPKGSFSTLEIQRTEQGDSAMYLCASSGTSVSYEQYFGPGTRLTVT.

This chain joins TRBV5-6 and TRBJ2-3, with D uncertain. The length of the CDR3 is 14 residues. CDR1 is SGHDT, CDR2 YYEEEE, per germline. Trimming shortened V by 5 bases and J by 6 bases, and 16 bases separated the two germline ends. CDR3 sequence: CASRTTYRRDTQYF. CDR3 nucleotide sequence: TGTGCCAGCAGAACCACGTACCGTCGGGATACGCAGTATTTT.

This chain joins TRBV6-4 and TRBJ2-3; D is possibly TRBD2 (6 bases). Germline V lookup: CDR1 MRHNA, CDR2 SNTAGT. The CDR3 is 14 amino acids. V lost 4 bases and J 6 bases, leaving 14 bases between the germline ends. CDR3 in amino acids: CASSVEAGLDTQYF. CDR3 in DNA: TGTGCCAGCAGTGTCGAGGCGGGACTCGATACGCAGTATTTT.

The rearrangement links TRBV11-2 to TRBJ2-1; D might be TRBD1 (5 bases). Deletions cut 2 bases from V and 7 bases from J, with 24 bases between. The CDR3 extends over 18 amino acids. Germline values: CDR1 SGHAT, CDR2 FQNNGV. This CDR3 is CASSLKARAQEGVNEQFF. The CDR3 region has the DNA TGTGCCAGCAGCTTAAAGGCGCGCGCACAGGAAGGGGTGAATGAGCAGTTCTTC.

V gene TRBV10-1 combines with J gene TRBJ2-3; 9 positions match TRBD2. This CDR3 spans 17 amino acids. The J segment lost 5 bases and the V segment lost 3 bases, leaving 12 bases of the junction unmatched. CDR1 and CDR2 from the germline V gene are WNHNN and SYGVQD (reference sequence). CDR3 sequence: CASSDAGGPGSEDTQYF. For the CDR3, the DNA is TGCGCCAGCAGTGACGCGGGGGGGCCTGGGTCGGAAGATACGCAGTATTTT.

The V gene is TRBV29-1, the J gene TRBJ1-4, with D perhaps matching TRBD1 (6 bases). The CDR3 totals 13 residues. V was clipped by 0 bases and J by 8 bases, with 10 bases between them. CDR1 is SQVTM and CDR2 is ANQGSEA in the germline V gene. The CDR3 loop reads CSVEDQGGEKLFF. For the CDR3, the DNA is TGCAGCGTTGAAGATCAAGGGGGAGAAAAACTGTTTTTT.

The CDR3 reads CASSTGVSSNYGYTF. In DNA form, the CDR3 reads TGTGCCAGTAGCACAGGGGTGAGTTCTAACTATGGCTACACCTTC. This chain connects TRBV19 to TRBJ1-2; 7 bases are a match to TRBD1. The germline gives CDR1 LNHDA, CDR2 SQIVND (reference sequence). The J segment lost 0 bases and the V segment lost 6 bases, leaving 7 bases of the junction unmatched. This CDR3 is built from 15 residues. The full variable domain, completed using reference TRBV19 and TRBJ1-2, is DGGITQSPKYLFRKEGQNVTLSCEQNLNHDAMYWYRQDPGQGLRLIYYSQIVNDFQKGDIAEGYSVSREKKESFPLTVTSAQKNPTAFYLCASSTGVSSNYGYTFGSGTRLTVV.

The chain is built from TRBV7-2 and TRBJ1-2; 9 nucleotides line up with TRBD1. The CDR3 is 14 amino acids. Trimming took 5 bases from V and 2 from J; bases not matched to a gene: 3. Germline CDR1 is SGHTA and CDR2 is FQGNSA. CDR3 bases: TGTGCCAGCAGCAGGGACAGGGTGAACTATGGCTACACCTTC. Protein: CASSRDRVNYGYTF. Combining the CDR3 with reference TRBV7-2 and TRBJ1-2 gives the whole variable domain GAGVSQSPSNKVTEKGKDVELRCDPISGHTALYWYRQSLGQGLEFLIYFQGNSAPDKSGLPSDRFSAERTGGSVSTLTIQRTQQEDSAVYLCASSRDRVNYGYTFGSGTRLTVV.

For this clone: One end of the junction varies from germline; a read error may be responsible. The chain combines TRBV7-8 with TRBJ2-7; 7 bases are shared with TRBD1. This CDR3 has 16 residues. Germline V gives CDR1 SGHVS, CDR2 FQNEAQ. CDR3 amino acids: CASRLAPMGQNYEQYF. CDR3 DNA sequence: TGTGCCAGCAGATTAGCCCCCATGGGACAGAACTACGAGCAGTACTTC.

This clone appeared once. The CDR3: CASSLGTVLFQETQYF. The CDR3 nucleotides read TGCGCCAGCAGCTTAGGGACAGTGTTATTCCAAGAGACCCAGTACTTC. This chain joins TRBV5-1 and TRBJ2-5, with 7 bases that match TRBD1. V was clipped by 2 bases and J by 1 base; unmatched bases: 8. Germline lookup yields CDR1 SGHRS and CDR2 YFSETQ. The CDR3 has 16 residues.

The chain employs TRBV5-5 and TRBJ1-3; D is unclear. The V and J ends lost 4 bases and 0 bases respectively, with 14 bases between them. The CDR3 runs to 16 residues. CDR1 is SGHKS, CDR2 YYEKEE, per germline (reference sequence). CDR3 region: CASSRQREGSGNTIYF. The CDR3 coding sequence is TGTGCCAGCAGCCGACAAAGGGAGGGCTCTGGAAACACCATATATTTT.

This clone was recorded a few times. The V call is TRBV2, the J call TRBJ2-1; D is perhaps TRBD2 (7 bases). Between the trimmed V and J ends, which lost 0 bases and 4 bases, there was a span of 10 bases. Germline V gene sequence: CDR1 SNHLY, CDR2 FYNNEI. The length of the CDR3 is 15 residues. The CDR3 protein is CASSEAGGPYNEQFF. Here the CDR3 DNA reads TGTGCCAGCAGTGAAGCGGGGGGGCCATACAATGAGCAGTTCTTC.

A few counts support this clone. In DNA form, the CDR3 reads TGTGCCAGTAGTCCCCGCCAGGGTAAGGATACCCAGTACTTC. It encodes CASSPRQGKDTQYF. The rearrangement joins TRBV19 to TRBJ2-5, with TRBD1 as a possible D gene (5 bases). The CDR3 spans 14 residues. The V end lost 5 bases, the J end lost 8 bases, and 18 bases lay between the germline ends. CDR1 is LNHDA and CDR2 is SQIVND in the germline V gene (reference sequence).

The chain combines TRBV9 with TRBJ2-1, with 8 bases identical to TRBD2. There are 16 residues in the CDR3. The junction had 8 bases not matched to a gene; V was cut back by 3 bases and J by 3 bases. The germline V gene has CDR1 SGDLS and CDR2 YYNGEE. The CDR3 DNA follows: TGTGCCAGCAGCGCTCAACTAGCGGCGCACTACAATGAGCAGTTCTTC. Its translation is CASSAQLAAHYNEQFF. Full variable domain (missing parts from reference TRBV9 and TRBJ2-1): DSGVTQTPKHLITATGQRVTLRCSPRSGDLSVYWYQQSLDQGLQFLIQYYNGEERAKGNILERFSAQQFPDLHSELNLSSLELGDSALYFCASSAQLAAHYNEQFFGPGTRLTVL.

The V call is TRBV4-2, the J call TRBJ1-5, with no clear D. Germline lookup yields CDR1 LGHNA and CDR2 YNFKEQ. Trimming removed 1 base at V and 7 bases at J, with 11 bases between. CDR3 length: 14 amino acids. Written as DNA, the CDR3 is TGTGCCAGCAGCCAAGTTGGGAGGGTCCAGCCCCAGCATTTT. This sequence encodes CASSQVGRVQPQHF.

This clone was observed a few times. CDR3 in DNA: TGTGCCAGCAGCCAGATTTGGCAGGGTGTACCCGGGGAGCTGTTTTTT. This codes for CASSQIWQGVPGELFF. The rearrangement uses TRBV14 and TRBJ2-2; tentatively, D is TRBD1 (5 bases). CDR1 SGHDN and CDR2 FVKESK come from the germline V gene. V lost 3 bases and J lost 6, with 17 bases in between. This CDR3 spans 16 amino acids.

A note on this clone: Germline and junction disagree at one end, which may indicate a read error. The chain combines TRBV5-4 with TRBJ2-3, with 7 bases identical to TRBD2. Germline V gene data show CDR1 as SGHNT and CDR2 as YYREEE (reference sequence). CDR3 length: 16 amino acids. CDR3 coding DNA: TGTGCCGGCAGCTCCGGACTAGATGGGGGAATAGATACGCAGTATTTT. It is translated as CAGSSGLDGGIDTQYF.

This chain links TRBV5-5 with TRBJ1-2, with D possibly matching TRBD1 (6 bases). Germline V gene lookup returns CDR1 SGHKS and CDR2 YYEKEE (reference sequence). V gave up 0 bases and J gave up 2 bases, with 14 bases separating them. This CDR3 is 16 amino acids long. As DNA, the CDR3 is TGTGCCAGCAGCTTGGGGGCCGGACAGAGAAACTATGGCTACACCTTC. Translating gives CASSLGAGQRNYGYTF.

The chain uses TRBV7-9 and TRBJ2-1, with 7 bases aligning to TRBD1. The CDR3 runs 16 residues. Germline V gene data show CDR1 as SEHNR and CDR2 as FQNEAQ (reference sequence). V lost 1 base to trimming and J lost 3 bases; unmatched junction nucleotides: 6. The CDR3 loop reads CASSLGSQGVYNEQFF. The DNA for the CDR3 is TGTGCCAGCAGCTTAGGGTCGCAGGGGGTCTACAATGAGCAGTTCTTC.

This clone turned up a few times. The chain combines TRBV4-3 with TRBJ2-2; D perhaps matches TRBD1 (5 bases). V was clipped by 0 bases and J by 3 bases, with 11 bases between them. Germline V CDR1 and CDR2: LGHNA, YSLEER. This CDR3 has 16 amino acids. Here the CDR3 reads CASSQDIGRDTGELFF. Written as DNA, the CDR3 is TGCGCCAGCAGCCAAGATATCGGCAGGGACACCGGGGAGCTGTTTTTT.

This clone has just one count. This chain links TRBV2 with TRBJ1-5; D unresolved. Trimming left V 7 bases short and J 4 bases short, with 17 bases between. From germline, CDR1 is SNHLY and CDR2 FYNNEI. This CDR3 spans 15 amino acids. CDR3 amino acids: CASTAASGGNQPQHF. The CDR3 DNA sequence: TGTGCCAGCACTGCGGCCTCGGGAGGGAATCAGCCCCAGCATTTT. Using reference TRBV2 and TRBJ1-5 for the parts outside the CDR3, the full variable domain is EPEVTQTPSHQVTQMGQEVILRCVPISNHLYFYWYRQILGQKVEFLVSFYNNEISEKSEIFDDQFSVERPDGSNFTLKIRSTKLEDSAMYFCASTAASGGNQPQHFGDGTRLSIL.